This T cell receptor (beta chain) was retrieved from a study of cytomegalovirus exposure and HLA in healthy donors. Both 60 Vbeta primers and 13 Jbeta primers went into the PCR. Clones were read by immunoSEQ multiplex PCR, and TCRdb kept only the in-frame ones, dropping some. Of around 190,000 clones listed, more than 75% are singletons. The V gene lost 6 bases and the J gene lost 4 bases, with 9 bases spanning the gap. CDR3 length: 13 residues. CDR1 and CDR2 from the germline V gene are MDHEN and SYDVKM. This receptor was identified in a woman aged 18-30 years in good health and CMV-seronegative. The chain uses TRBV28 and TRBJ1-4; TRBD1 is a possible D gene (5 bases). Source material: PBMCs. The CDR3 DNA is TGTGCCAGCAGCGGGGGGTTTAATGAAAAACTGTTTTTT. Translation: CASSGGFNEKLFF.